Listed below are T cell receptor beta chains from one sample, sequenced in a study of CD8 T cells in Susac syndrome. TCRdb itself ran the immunoSEQ multiplex PCR reads through MiXCR, one entry per CDR3 protein. The repertoire holds some 150,000 distinct CDR3 sequences, with roughly 94% as singletons. The sequenced sample consisted of CD4+ T cells from PBMCs. These TCRs come from a human donor with Susac syndrome. Both conserved end residues are part of each CDR3. Size is omitted from some rows. Given values are once, few, many or a class for expanded clones.

cdr3_aa | v_call | clone_size | j_call
CASTAVPGLAKGDTGELFF | TRBV6-2/TRBV6-3 | NA | TRBJ2-2
CAWSAHRVNQPQHF | TRBV30 | NA | TRBJ1-5
CASSLRDSYEQYF | TRBV5-1 | NA | TRBJ2-7
CASSPTGLLLGYTF | TRBV6-6 | once | TRBJ1-2
CSARLAGVTGEQYF | TRBV20-1 | NA | TRBJ2-7
CASSPRAGGPNEQFF | TRBV5-5 | NA | TRBJ2-1
CASSLVGAPGETQYF | TRBV7-2 | once | TRBJ2-5
CASSLIRQGALPLSSYNSPLHF | TRBV7-3 | once | TRBJ1-6
CASSQDGGTNEKLFF | TRBV4-3 | NA | TRBJ1-4
CASTRTGGITEAFF | TRBV12-3/TRBV12-4 | NA | TRBJ1-1
CSAVPGLANNEQFF | TRBV20-1 | NA | TRBJ2-1
CASRQGGEQFF | TRBV3-1 | NA | TRBJ2-1
CASGRYQETQYF | TRBV27 | NA | TRBJ2-5
CASSPLPGETQYF | TRBV5-4 | NA | TRBJ2-5
CATSRDGRDNEKLFF | TRBV15 | NA | TRBJ1-4
CASSSPGVRSETQYF | TRBV5-4 | NA | TRBJ2-5
CASSLDIGGAGEQYF | TRBV7-2 | NA | TRBJ2-7
CSAILQQETQYF | TRBV20-1 | NA | TRBJ2-5
CSAGRERQHF | TRBV20-1 | NA | TRBJ1-5
CSVDQRGSSTDTQYF | TRBV29-1 | NA | TRBJ2-3
CASSQSGLAGVYGADTQYF | TRBV4-2 | NA | TRBJ2-3
CASSFTSGSAYEQYF | TRBV7-2 | NA | TRBJ2-7
CASTPQGTGEQFF | TRBV19 | NA | TRBJ2-1
CSARDAPPGGVDEQYF | TRBV20-1 | NA | TRBJ2-7
CASSQDRITGGKLFF | TRBV3-1 | NA | TRBJ1-4
CACLGRQTTYEQYF | TRBV30 | NA | TRBJ2-7
CASRPTWKHYGYTF | TRBV12-3/TRBV12-4 | NA | TRBJ1-2
CAWNRANTGELFF | TRBV30 | NA | TRBJ2-2
CSVTGLARINEQFF | TRBV20-1 | NA | TRBJ2-1
CASSGQGVRETQYF | TRBV2 | once | TRBJ2-5
CASNTPPGGSNQPQHF | TRBV28 | once | TRBJ1-5
CASSLTSGGTYNEQFF | TRBV7-9 | NA | TRBJ2-1
CATSQGKETQYF | TRBV28 | NA | TRBJ2-5
CASRDRLAKNIQYF | TRBV6-1 | few | TRBJ2-4
CSARAGQVNQPQHF | TRBV20-1 | NA | TRBJ1-5
CASSQAEGTNSGANVLTF | TRBV4-2 | NA | TRBJ2-6
CASSKLAGGTDTQYF | TRBV11-2 | NA | TRBJ2-3
CSARALGTGTYEQYF | TRBV20-1 | NA | TRBJ2-7
CSADDRGGSLDTQYF | TRBV20-1 | NA | TRBJ2-3
CASIGETQYF | TRBV25-1 | NA | TRBJ2-5
CASSPSGSNQPQHF | TRBV18 | NA | TRBJ1-5
CATSDWGANTGELFF | TRBV24-1 | NA | TRBJ2-2
CASSAGDIQYF | TRBV25-1 | NA | TRBJ2-4
CSARSGTSNQPQHF | TRBV20-1 | once | TRBJ1-5
CSGARAPYEQYF | TRBV29-1 | NA | TRBJ2-7
CASSLAPTDTQYF | TRBV5-1 | NA | TRBJ2-3
CASSQEHWTSGVLPYEQYF | TRBV14 | NA | TRBJ2-7
CSASGGYGYTF | TRBV20-1 | NA | TRBJ1-2
CSATEGLSNQPQHF | TRBV20-1 | NA | TRBJ1-5
CASRMTSGGASPYEQYF | TRBV6-1 | NA | TRBJ2-7
CGTGSANTGELFF | TRBV30 | NA | TRBJ2-2
CASRSTGGYGYTF | TRBV2 | NA | TRBJ1-2
CASSYFSGTGELFF | TRBV6-6 | NA | TRBJ2-2